This TCR beta chain was observed in a study of shared T cell receptors in the human thymus (dated by TCRdb to the early 2020s). About the investigation overall: The study examined how the human thymus generates shared, self-reactive T-cell receptor alpha chains.

Libraries were constructed by the immunoSEQ multiplex PCR assay. TCRdb took over this immuneACCESS table, retaining in-frame rearrangements with V and J assigned. Such tables are incomplete; in checked studies, under half of the missing clones stem from an unresolved V gene, and the remainder is unexplained. The sample records over 450,000 clones, roughly 74% of which are singletons. The ten largest account for about 0.013% of the sample. CDR1 and CDR2 are drawn from the germline V gene: SGHRS, YFSETQ. Here V drops 0 bases and J drops 4 bases, and the junction holds 6 bases not matched to any gene. Including the terminal cysteine and phenylalanine, the CDR3 comprises 17 residues. Only CDR3 DNA is held: 51 bases, read in frame from base 1. This clone was seen a few times. What antigen it recognizes has not been identified. No much larger clonotype is one base removed from it; base qualities were not supplied.

The sample was also reused in another study, on human thymus T cells. As described in the second report: Donors were immunologically healthy infants undergoing open corrective cardiac surgery for congenital heart defects in Finland. Thymus tissue was obtained as surgical resects removed during corrective cardiac surgery. Usage of V and J gene segments appeared to be biased in both the thymic and the peripheral blood repertoires. The related research found that thymic TCR repertoires overlapped highly between unrelated individuals. The study described the TCR alpha and beta repertoires in under 10 infant thymus samples and four matching peripheral blood samples. The infant donors were roughly 6 to 244 days old, and the cohort included several males and a couple of females. Thymocytes were released mechanically from tissue and stored at -70 °C as pellets of roughly 9-31 million cells. Genomic DNA was extracted from frozen cell pellets with a QIAsymphony instrument. Using the immunoSEQ multiplex PCR assay, the TCRB and TCRAD loci were amplified from a standardized quantity of quality-controlled genomic DNA. The amplicons spanned the V(D)J region and were long enough to cover the CDR3 and allow V and J genes to be identified. The commercial immunoSEQ service was used to sequence amplicons on an Illumina platform. Corrections for primer bias and sequencing errors followed previously described methods, while TCRAD and TCRB definitions were based on the IMGT database. The repertoires were analysed using immunoSEQ Analyzer 3.0 and VDJTools for basic statistics, V/J segment usage, diversity estimates, rarefaction and pairwise overlap. Diversity was estimated with Chao1, ChaoE, Efron-Thisted, Shannon and inverse Simpson indices, and also on datasets down-sampled to the smallest sample. For repertoire overlap, CDR3 nucleotide sequence, V gene and J gene had to match strictly, and clustering was done by Jaccard-based multidimensional scaling. Thymus samples yielded on average roughly 810,000 unique TCRB clonotypes, compared with roughly 76,000 from blood samples.

This sequence originates from a boy under two years old with a congenital heart defect. Donor details come from another sample of the same person, matched by shared clones. The chain is encoded by TRBV5-1 joined to TRBJ2-5; TRBD2 aligns with 13 central bases. Sequenced material: thymocytes. In nucleotides, the sequence is TGCGCCAGCAGCTTGGAGGGACTAGCGGGACCCCCAGAGACCCAGTACTTC. This gives the protein CASSLEGLAGPPETQYF.